This T cell receptor (beta chain) stems from a study of T cells in Graves' hyperthyroidism and ophthalmopathy. Study results and caveats: A model using 13 V-J features told ophthalmopathy apart from stable hyperthyroidism.

J gave up 6 bases and V 4 bases, and 4 bases lay outside the gene matches. The CDR3 loop spans 15 amino acids. CDR1 is SGHNT and CDR2 is YYREEE in the germline V gene (reference sequence). TCR beta CDR3 region amplification was performed from RNA transcripts. Using the HTBI primer set, a first-round RT-PCR was run on the TCR CDR3. TCRdb itself ran the multiplex PCR reads through MiXCR, one entry per CDR3 protein. This sample has 250,000 to 400,000 distinct CDR3 sequences, with around 15% found just once. This clonotype came up a few times. Antigen unknown. Lactation, pregnancy, other autoimmune disease or uncontrolled infection led to exclusion of patients. Clinical symptoms, serum thyroxine and TRAb, thyroid ultrasound and orbital computed tomography were used for the diagnoses. The PBMCs were taken from around 9 ml of fresh peripheral blood.

Sequenced input: blood. V usage is TRBV5-4 and J usage is TRBJ2-4; 13 bases align to TRBD2. This TCR was sampled from a woman between 40 and 50 years old with Graves' ophthalmopathy. The CDR3 bases are TGTGCCAGCAGCCCACTAGCGGGGGGGGCAAACATTCAGTACTTC. Its protein product is CASSPLAGGANIQYF.